Following are 24 T cell receptor beta chains from one sample sequenced in a study of shared clonotypes between healthy human individuals. Profiling relied on immunoSEQ multiplex PCR, and the TCRdb table lists in-frame clones only, not all of them. The sample yields 2 million to 3 million clones, roughly 93% seen once. Sequencing input: naive CD4+ T cells from PBMCs. Subset described: CD45RA+ positively selected. The receptor set was obtained from a man in his late teens or twenties in good health. Some clones in this sample may be carry-over from other donors' samples.

The chain employs TRBV28 and TRBJ1-2; unclear D gene. Trimming took 3 bases from V and 3 from J, leaving 14 bases between them. The CDR3 covers 15 residues. In germline, CDR1 is MDHEN, CDR2 SYDVKM. CDR3 in DNA: TGTGCCAGCAGTTTTAGAACACCCCCGGACTATGGCTACACCTTC. Translating gives CASSFRTPPDYGYTF.

The chain carries TRBV18 and TRBJ2-2; the match to TRBD2 covers 11 bases. Germline V gene sequence: CDR1 KGHSH, CDR2 LQKENI. This CDR3 region has 17 residues. With V trimmed by 4 bases and J by 1 base, 5 bases remained unmatched. The CDR3 nucleotides read TGTGCCAGCTCACGGAGACTAGCGGGGCAGAACACCGGGGAGCTGTTTTTT. As protein: CASSRRLAGQNTGELFF. Together with reference TRBV18 and TRBJ2-2, the CDR3 gives the full variable domain: NAGVMQNPRHLVRRRGQEARLRCSPMKGHSHVYWYRQLPEEGLKFMVYLQKENIIDESGMPKERFSAEFPKEGPSILRIQQVVRGDSAAYFCASSRRLAGQNTGELFFGEGSRLTVL.

This chain joins TRBV29-1 and TRBJ2-1; 8 nucleotides line up with TRBD2. Germline-derived CDR1 and CDR2 are SQVTM and ANQGSEA. The CDR3 extends over 13 amino acids. The junction had 4 bases not matched to a gene; V was cut back by 5 bases and J by 4 bases. The DNA for the CDR3 is TGCAGCGTTCGGATAGCGGGATACAATGAGCAGTTCTTC. Amino acids: CSVRIAGYNEQFF.

This chain joins TRBV5-1 and TRBJ2-3; 14 nucleotides agree with TRBD2. V trimming: 3 bases; J trimming: 2 bases; junction bases outside the gene matches: 2. The CDR3 totals 16 residues. Germline CDR1 SGHRS, CDR2 YFSETQ. Here the CDR3 DNA reads TGCGCCAGCAGCTGGGGACTAGCGGGAGACACAGATACGCAGTATTTT. Translated, it gives CASSWGLAGDTDTQYF. The full variable domain, rest sourced from reference TRBV5-1 and TRBJ2-3, is KAGVTQTPRYLIKTRGQQVTLSCSPISGHRSVSWYQQTPGQGLQFLFEYFSETQRNKGNFPGRFSGRQFSNSRSEMNVSTLELGDSALYLCASSWGLAGDTDTQYFGPGTRLTVL.

The chain uses TRBV7-9 and TRBJ2-3, with 9 bases matching TRBD1. The CDR3 is 15 residues long. CDR1 and CDR2 from the germline V gene are SEHNR and FQNEAQ (reference sequence). V lost 6 bases, J lost 5 bases, and 9 bases stayed unmatched. CDR3: CASSLSGTGIDTQYF. Here the CDR3 DNA reads TGTGCCAGCAGTTTGTCCGGGACAGGGATAGATACGCAGTATTTT. The complete variable domain, with remaining parts taken from reference TRBV7-9 and TRBJ2-3, reads DTGVSQNPRHKITKRGQNVTFRCDPISEHNRLYWYRQTLGQGPEFLTYFQNEAQLEKSRLLSDRFSAERPKGSFSTLEIQRTEQGDSAMYLCASSLSGTGIDTQYFGPGTRLTVL.

CDR3 in DNA: TGTGCCAGCAGCTTAGGCGAGAAAAATTATGGCTACACCTTC. Translated: CASSLGEKNYGYTF. The chain links TRBV7-2 to TRBJ1-2; D not resolved. Germline assignment: CDR1 SGHTA and CDR2 FQGNSA. Trimming left V 1 base short and J 5 bases short, with 11 bases between. This CDR3 is 14 amino acids long.

The CDR3 spells CASKGPGGQPQHF. The CDR3 DNA sequence: TGTGCCAGCAAGGGCCCCGGAGGACAGCCCCAGCATTTT. The genes are TRBV2 and TRBJ1-5; D ambiguous. Trimming took off 7 bases at V and 7 bases at J, with 14 bases between the two ends. The germline gives CDR1 SNHLY, CDR2 FYNNEI. This CDR3 region has 13 residues.

The chain links TRBV9 to TRBJ1-4, with unresolved D. V lost 0 bases, J lost 0 bases, and 9 bases lay in between. Germline CDR1 is SGDLS and CDR2 is YYNGEE. The CDR3 runs 16 residues. CDR3 protein: CASSVGQAATNEKLFF. As DNA, the CDR3 is TGTGCCAGCAGCGTAGGGCAGGCGGCAACTAATGAAAAACTGTTTTTT.

V is TRBV28 and J is TRBJ1-2, with 10 nucleotides matching TRBD1. Unmatched junction bases numbered 16, after V lost 6 bases and J lost 0 bases. Germline loops: CDR1 MDHEN, CDR2 SYDVKM. This CDR3 comprises 19 residues. CDR3 nucleotides: TGTGCCAGCAGACTCTTAAGCCCGGGACAGGGGTATTCTAACTATGGCTACACCTTC. Amino acid sequence: CASRLLSPGQGYSNYGYTF.

This clone came up once. V gene TRBV15 combines with J gene TRBJ2-5; no firm D call. CDR1 and CDR2 from the germline V gene are LNHNV and YYDKDF (reference sequence). V lost 0 bases to trimming and J lost 4 bases, with 15 bases between them. CDR3 length: 16 amino acids. The CDR3 region is CATSRDPAELGETQYF. The CDR3 region has the DNA TGTGCCACCAGCAGAGACCCCGCTGAGCTGGGAGAGACCCAGTACTTC.

The V gene is TRBV6-5, the J gene TRBJ2-7, with D possibly being TRBD2 (6 bases). This CDR3 comprises 14 residues. The V end lost 6 bases, the J end lost 0 bases, and 12 bases lay between the germline ends. Germline V gives CDR1 MNHEY, CDR2 SVGAGI. This chain's CDR3 is CASSPRETSYEQYF. DNA of the CDR3: TGTGCCAGCAGCCCACGGGAGACCTCCTACGAGCAGTACTTC.

In this sample, this clone turned up once. The J gene is TRBJ1-1, the V gene TRBV18, with D unresolved. CDR3 size: 13 residues. Germline values: CDR1 KGHSH, CDR2 LQKENI. The V end was cut by 6 bases, the J end by 6 bases, with 14 bases between. CDR3 coding DNA: TGTGCCAGCTCGGGCAGGTTGGACCCTGAAGCTTTCTTT. Its translation is CASSGRLDPEAFF.

The rearrangement joins TRBV27 to TRBJ2-7; 11 bases align to TRBD1. Germline loops: CDR1 MNHEY, CDR2 SMNVEV (reference sequence). The length of the CDR3 is 17 residues. Trimming at V came to 3 bases and at J to 3 bases, leaving 10 bases not matched to a gene. CDR3 region: CASSLNGQGAHYYEQYF. CDR3 nucleotide sequence: TGTGCCAGCAGTTTGAATGGACAGGGGGCGCACTACTACGAGCAGTACTTC.

The V and J genes are TRBV9 and TRBJ2-6; perhaps TRBD2 as D (5 bases). Looked up from germline, CDR1 is SGDLS and CDR2 is YYNGEE. The germline V and J ends were trimmed by 4 bases and 2 bases, with 13 bases remaining between them. The CDR3 extends over 16 amino acids. The CDR3 DNA follows: TGTGCCAGCAGCCCCTACTCGGGGACTGGGGCCAACGTCCTGACTTTC. It specifies CASSPYSGTGANVLTF.

The chain is built from TRBV6-1 and TRBJ1-2, with D perhaps TRBD1 (5 bases). This CDR3 has 14 amino acids. Looked up from germline, CDR1 is MNHNS and CDR2 is SASEGT. Trimming stripped 3 bases from V and 4 bases from J, with 12 bases between. The CDR3 is CASSETGGGYGYTF. As DNA, the CDR3 is TGTGCCAGCAGTGAGACGGGGGGTGGCTATGGCTACACCTTC.

V is TRBV28 and J is TRBJ1-5, with 7 bases aligning to TRBD1. This CDR3 spans 16 amino acids. From germline, CDR1 is MDHEN and CDR2 SYDVKM. The ends lost 8 bases at V and 7 bases at J; junction bases unmatched: 17. The CDR3 reads CASHLVRPGGRQPQHF. Written as DNA, the CDR3 is TGTGCCAGCCACTTAGTCCGGCCAGGGGGGCGGCAGCCCCAGCATTTT.

This clone occurred once. The rearrangement uses TRBV15 and TRBJ1-5, with D perhaps TRBD1 (6 bases). The CDR3 length is 16 residues. Trimming left V 5 bases short and J 4 bases short, with 18 bases between. CDR1 LNHNV and CDR2 YYDKDF come from the germline V gene (reference sequence). CDR3 loop: CATSPIPGQRNQPQHF. The CDR3 DNA follows: TGTGCCACCAGCCCCATACCGGGACAAAGGAATCAGCCCCAGCATTTT.

The chain employs TRBV6-6 and TRBJ1-2; 7 nucleotides line up with TRBD1. V lost 2 bases, J lost 2 bases, and 8 bases stayed unmatched. The CDR3 length is 16 residues. CDR1 is MNHNY, CDR2 SVGAGI, per germline (reference sequence). CDR3 protein: CASSYLYPTGNYGYTF. In DNA, the CDR3 is TGTGCCAGCAGTTACCTATACCCGACAGGGAACTATGGCTACACCTTC.

This chain links TRBV7-9 with TRBJ2-6; D is possibly TRBD1 (6 bases). Trimming left V 5 bases short and J 2 bases short, with 13 bases between. The CDR3 runs 16 residues. CDR1 is SEHNR and CDR2 is FQNEAQ in the germline V gene (reference sequence). The CDR3 DNA reads TGTGCCAGCAGCCTAACAGGGATCCCTGGGGCCAACGTCCTGACTTTC. This encodes CASSLTGIPGANVLTF.

The sample holds one count of this clone. This chain uses TRBV4-1 with TRBJ2-7; no clear D. Trimming removed 1 base from V and 3 bases from J, with 13 bases in between. The CDR3 sequence is 15 residues long. Per the germline V gene, CDR1 is MGHRA and CDR2 is YSYEKL. The CDR3 nucleotides read TGCGCCAGCAGCCAAGGCCTAGTGGCCCGCTACGAGCAGTACTTC. Protein sequence: CASSQGLVARYEQYF.

The chain couples TRBV12-5 to TRBJ1-3, with D perhaps TRBD1 (5 bases). Germline V gene data show CDR1 as LGHNT and CDR2 as FRNRAP. The ends were cut back, 0 bases at V and 3 bases at J, with 9 bases in the middle. There are 15 residues in the CDR3. The CDR3 nucleotides read TGTGCTAGTGGTTTGGTACGTGGGGGTGGAAACACCATATATTTT. Translating gives CASGLVRGGGNTIYF.

J is TRBJ1-1 and V is TRBV6-6; no firm D call. The CDR3 is made up of 13 amino acids. Per the germline V gene, CDR1 is MNHNY and CDR2 is SVGAGI (reference sequence). Trimming took 7 bases from V and 2 from J, leaving 11 bases between them. In nucleotides, the CDR3 is TGTGCCAGCAAGACGAGGGAAAACACTGAAGCTTTCTTT. Protein sequence: CASKTRENTEAFF.

The chain joins TRBV5-1 to TRBJ1-4; D gene ambiguous. This CDR3 contains 15 residues. The germline V gene encodes CDR1 SGHRS and CDR2 YFSETQ. V was clipped by 5 bases and J by 0 bases, with 11 bases between them. DNA of the CDR3: TGCGCCAGCAGATTCCAGCCCTCAACTAATGAAAAACTGTTTTTT. This translates into CASRFQPSTNEKLFF.

CDR3 loop: CASSQPTRTRGTEAFF. CDR3 in DNA: TGCGCCAGCAGCCAACCAACCCGAACTCGCGGTACTGAAGCTTTCTTT. The V and J genes are TRBV4-1 and TRBJ1-1; D remains ambiguous. Germline values: CDR1 MGHRA, CDR2 YSYEKL. V lost 2 bases and J 5 bases, leaving 18 bases between the germline ends. The CDR3 has 16 amino acids.